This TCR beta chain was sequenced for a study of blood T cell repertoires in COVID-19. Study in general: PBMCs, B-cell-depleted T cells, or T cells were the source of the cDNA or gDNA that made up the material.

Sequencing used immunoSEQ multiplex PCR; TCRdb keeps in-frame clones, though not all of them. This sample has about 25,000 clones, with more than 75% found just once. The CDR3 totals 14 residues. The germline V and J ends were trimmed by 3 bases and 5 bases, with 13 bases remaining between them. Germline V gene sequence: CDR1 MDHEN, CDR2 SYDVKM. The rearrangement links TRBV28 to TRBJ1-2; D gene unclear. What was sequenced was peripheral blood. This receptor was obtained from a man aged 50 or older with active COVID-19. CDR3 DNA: TGTGCCAGCAGTTTTATGGAGACCTTATATGGCTACACCTTC. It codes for CASSFMETLYGYTF.